The clone carrying this TCR beta chain has only a few counts. Its cognate antigen is unknown. TCRdb analysed the RT-PCR reads with MiXCR anew, one entry per CDR3 protein. This table has 450,000 to 500,000 distinct CDR3 sequences, approximately 9.9% appearing once. This sample was taken from a study of response to subunit inactivated influenza vaccine. General study findings and limits: Researchers suggested that each seasonal influenza vaccination recruits few new T cells.

Sequenced here: PBMCs from blood, sampled 45 days after vaccination. This receptor was taken from a man between 45 and 60 years old who received an inactivated influenza vaccine.

CDR3 bases: TGTGCCAGCAGCCCACCAGGGGCGACTAATGAAAAACTGTTTTTT. Translation gives CASSPPGATNEKLFF. V gene TRBV5-8 combines with J gene TRBJ1-4; D is possibly TRBD1 (6 bases). The CDR3 has 15 residues. Per the germline V gene, CDR1 is SGHTS and CDR2 is YDEGEE. Trimming left V 4 bases short and J 2 bases short, with 12 bases between.